The next 8 T cell receptor beta chains were all read from a single sample in a study of vaccination effects on CD4 cells after COVID-19. Their recognized antigens are unknown. Repertoires were generated with immunoSEQ multiplex PCR, while TCRdb's copy carries only in-frame clones and drops some. The sample yields approximately 30,000 clones, 55% to 75% seen once. With the ViraFEST assay, the study expanded antigen-specific CD4+ T cells using viral peptide pools, then sequenced them. Subsequent to a culture period of less than twelve days, CD4+ T cells were isolated. The specimen was CD4+ T cells from PBMCs cultured with HCoV-229E spike peptides, collected before COVID-19 vaccination. The receptors were gathered from a human donor who received a COVID-19 vaccine.

The chain links TRBV4-1 to TRBJ2-7; D is ambiguous. V dropped 0 bases and J dropped 2 bases, with 8 bases sitting between them. Germline CDR1 reads MGHRA; CDR2 reads YSYEKL. The CDR3 is 14 amino acids. The CDR3: CASSQEYRAYEQYF. CDR3 nucleotide sequence: TGCGCCAGCAGCCAAGAATACCGAGCCTACGAGCAGTACTTC.

This rearrangement joins TRBV7-8 to TRBJ1-6; D call uncertain. CDR1 SGHVS and CDR2 FQNEAQ come from the germline V gene. CDR3 length equals 16 residues. Between the trimmed V and J ends, which lost 5 bases and 3 bases, there was a span of 14 bases. The CDR3 here is CASSEDRLSYNSPLHF. In DNA form, the CDR3 reads TGTGCCAGCAGCGAGGATAGGCTAAGCTATAATTCACCCCTCCACTTT.

In its sample, this clone was seen a few times. The chain carries TRBV6-5 and TRBJ1-6; weak D call: TRBD1 (6 bases). Trimming removed 2 bases from V and 10 bases from J, with 15 bases in between. CDR1 is MNHEY and CDR2 is SVGAGI in the germline V gene. The CDR3 loop spans 15 amino acids. CDR3 protein: CASSYGGARGSPLHF. CDR3 DNA sequence: TGTGCCAGCAGTTACGGGGGGGCACGGGGCTCACCCCTCCACTTT.

The rearrangement uses TRBV4-3 and TRBJ1-1, with D perhaps TRBD1 (5 bases). Trimming stripped 2 bases from V and 7 bases from J, with 20 bases between. CDR1 and CDR2 from the germline V gene are LGHNA and YSLEER. This CDR3 spans 16 amino acids. CDR3 nucleotide sequence: TGCGCCAGCAGCCAACTCCCCGTTATAGGGGCGATTGAAGCTTTCTTT. It specifies CASSQLPVIGAIEAFF.

The chain couples TRBV19 to TRBJ1-6; possible D gene TRBD1, 6 bases. Germline-derived CDR1 and CDR2 are LNHDA and SQIVND (reference sequence). V was shortened by 8 bases and J by 0 bases, with 26 bases between the two germline ends. The CDR3 has 20 amino acids. The CDR3 reads CASYYTPWQGISSYNSPLHF. CDR3 nucleotide sequence: TGTGCCAGTTATTATACACCTTGGCAGGGGATAAGCTCCTATAATTCACCCCTCCACTTT.

The chain joins TRBV3-1 (or the pseudogene TRBV3-2) to TRBJ2-3; D is ambiguous. The germline V and J ends were trimmed by 0 bases and 2 bases, with 3 bases remaining between them. The CDR3 is 13 amino acids. Germline CDR1 LGHDT, CDR2 YNNKEL (reference sequence). The CDR3 spells CASSQDHTDTQYF. For the CDR3, the DNA is TGTGCCAGCAGCCAAGATCACACAGATACGCAGTATTTT.

This chain joins TRBV27 and TRBJ1-1; TRBD1 is a possible D gene (6 bases). Germline-derived CDR1 and CDR2 are MNHEY and SMNVEV (reference sequence). The CDR3 is 16 amino acids. Trimming cost V 5 bases and J 6 bases, with 22 bases left between them. CDR3 bases: TGTGCCAGCAGTAGGGCAGGGGCCCCTCGGATCGCTGAAGCTTTCTTT. This gives the protein CASSRAGAPRIAEAFF.

A few counts support this clone. The chain employs TRBV7-2 and TRBJ1-2; D remains ambiguous. V lost 1 base and J 8 bases, leaving 17 bases between the germline ends. There are 15 residues in the CDR3. Germline CDR1 and CDR2: SGHTA and FQGNSA. In nucleotides, the CDR3 is TGTGCCAGCAGCTTAGACGCGGTGGCCCGGCGGGGCTACACCTTC. Encoded protein: CASSLDAVARRGYTF. Full variable domain (missing parts from reference TRBV7-2 and TRBJ1-2): GAGVSQSPSNKVTEKGKDVELRCDPISGHTALYWYRQSLGQGLEFLIYFQGNSAPDKSGLPSDRFSAERTGGSVSTLTIQRTQQEDSAVYLCASSLDAVARRGYTFGSGTRLTVV.